This T cell receptor beta chain was profiled in a study of T-cell reconstitution after alpha-beta-depleted transplantation in children. This clonotype was seen a few times. V lost 3 bases, J lost 3 bases, and 10 bases lay in between. CDR3 length equals 14 residues. Germline V gene sequence: CDR1 KGHDR, CDR2 SFDVKD. Unique molecular identifiers were used in preparing the TCRbeta library. TCRdb reanalysed the PCR reads using MiXCR and keeps one entry per CDR3 protein. Here the sample spans roughly 500,000 distinct CDR3 sequences, 18% being singletons. The starting material was PBMCs from the stem cell graft donor, obtained from the stem cell graft. The TCR sequence derives from a human donor who donated a stem cell graft to a child with acute lymphoblastic leukemia. J is TRBJ2-5 and V is TRBV24-1; the D gene could be TRBD1 or TRBD2 (5 bases each). CDR3 sequence reads: CATSDGQGEETQYF. In nucleotides, the CDR3 is TGTGCCACCAGTGATGGGCAGGGAGAAGAGACCCAGTACTTC.